The 10 T cell receptor beta chains below were found in one sample sequenced in a study of T-cell reconstitution after alpha-beta-depleted transplantation in children. The TCRbeta library incorporated unique molecular identifiers. TCRdb used MiXCR to reprocess the PCR reads, holding one entry per CDR3 protein. Of hundreds of thousands of distinct CDR3 sequences listed, about a quarter were seen once; the top ten hold approximately 2.5%. The sample in question was PBMCs, obtained before TCRalphabeta/CD19-depleted stem cell transplant. The receptors come from a girl aged 2 to 9 with Fanconi anemia, due to receive a stem cell transplant.

The chain is built from TRBV20-1 and TRBJ2-7, with a weak D call TRBD2 (5 bases). Trimming stripped 3 bases from V and 3 bases from J, with 12 bases between. The germline V gene encodes CDR1 DFQATT and CDR2 SNEGSKA (reference sequence). This CDR3 has 13 residues. The CDR3 sequence is CSASPEGYYEQYF. The CDR3 DNA is TGCAGTGCTAGTCCAGAGGGCTACTACGAGCAGTACTTC.

This clonotype was seen at least ten times. The rearrangement uses TRBV29-1 and TRBJ1-5; D remains ambiguous. Germline V lookup: CDR1 SQVTM, CDR2 ANQGSEA. V lost 7 bases, J lost 0 bases, and 10 bases lay in between. The CDR3 is made up of 13 amino acids. The CDR3 loop is CSASDYSNQPQHF. CDR3 sequence (DNA): TGCAGCGCTTCAGATTATAGCAATCAGCCCCAGCATTTT.

This clonotype turned up a few times. The chain carries TRBV29-1 and TRBJ1-2, with unresolved D. Germline CDR1 reads SQVTM; CDR2 reads ANQGSEA. Trimming shortened V by 3 bases and J by 5 bases, and 7 bases separated the two germline ends. The CDR3 is made up of 11 amino acids. CDR3 DNA sequence: TGCAGCGTTGACGGGTTTTATGGCTACACCTTC. This translates into CSVDGFYGYTF. Full variable domain (rest looked up from reference TRBV29-1 and TRBJ1-2): SAVISQKPSRDICQRGTSLTIQCQVDSQVTMMFWYRQQPGQSLTLIATANQGSEATYESGFVIDKFPISRPNLTFSTLTVSNMSPEDSSIYLCSVDGFYGYTFGSGTRLTVV.

This clonotype occurred a few times. The chain carries TRBV20-1 and TRBJ1-2; D possibly corresponds to TRBD1 (6 bases). Germline V gives CDR1 DFQATT, CDR2 SNEGSKA (reference sequence). The CDR3 is made up of 13 amino acids. Trimming removed 5 bases at V and 5 bases at J, with 15 bases between. The CDR3: CSASGTTFYGYTF. In DNA form, the CDR3 reads TGCAGTGCTTCCGGGACAACCTTTTATGGCTACACCTTC.

This rearrangement joins TRBV19 to TRBJ2-1, with 7 bases identical to TRBD1. Germline values: CDR1 LNHDA, CDR2 SQIVND (reference sequence). The CDR3 extends over 13 amino acids. Germline trimming cut 3 bases from V and 10 bases from J; bases unmatched to any gene: 6. CDR3 sequence (DNA): TGTGCCAGTAGTATCAAGGGGGCAGGGGAGCAGTTCTTC. Its translation: CASSIKGAGEQFF.

This clonotype was counted between two and nine times. The rearrangement joins TRBV28 to TRBJ2-3; 10 bases are shared with TRBD2. The CDR3 is 14 residues long. Per germline, CDR1 MDHEN and CDR2 SYDVKM. With 4 bases clipped from V and 6 bases from J, the junction kept 4 bases outside the gene matches. The DNA of the CDR3 is TGTGCCAGCAGTTATCTAGCGGGAGTGGATACGCAGTATTTT. Residues: CASSYLAGVDTQYF.

This clonotype has only one observation. V and J are TRBV13 and TRBJ2-7, with D possibly matching TRBD2 (6 bases). Germline V gives CDR1 PRHDT, CDR2 FYEKMQ (reference sequence). V lost 0 bases and J 3 bases, leaving 18 bases between the germline ends. This CDR3 region has 17 residues. CDR3 protein: CASSLGLGPTGDYEQYF. The DNA of the CDR3 is TGTGCCAGCAGCTTAGGCCTTGGGCCTACGGGGGACTACGAGCAGTACTTC.

This clonotype was observed many times. The CDR3 spells CASSVDRTYTGELFF. CDR3 coding DNA: TGTGCCAGCAGCGTGGACAGGACCTACACCGGGGAGCTGTTTTTT. The J gene is TRBJ2-2, the V gene TRBV9, with TRBD1 matching 7 bases. The germline V gene has CDR1 SGDLS and CDR2 YYNGEE. Losses at the gene ends were 2 bases for V and 3 bases for J; bases not matched to a gene: 4. There are 15 residues in the CDR3.

This clonotype was seen ten or more times. The chain recombines TRBV29-1 with TRBJ1-1, with 7 bases fitting TRBD1. This CDR3 is 13 amino acids long. In germline, CDR1 is SQVTM, CDR2 ANQGSEA. Trimming removed 5 bases from V and 1 base from J; junction bases left unmatched: 4. The CDR3 loop is CSVPGTANTEAFF. The CDR3, as DNA: TGCAGCGTTCCTGGGACAGCGAACACTGAAGCTTTCTTT.

The sample holds many counts of this clonotype. This sequence joins TRBV6-5 and TRBJ1-2; the match to TRBD1 covers 7 bases. With 2 bases clipped from V and 3 bases from J, the junction kept 3 bases outside the gene matches. This CDR3 region has 14 residues. Germline V gives CDR1 MNHEY, CDR2 SVGAGI. The CDR3 protein is CASSYTTGYYGYTF. In nucleotides, the CDR3 is TGTGCCAGCAGTTACACGACAGGGTACTATGGCTACACCTTC.